This is a list of T cell receptor beta chains from one sample in a study of CD4 T cells in relation to SARS-CoV-2 and coronaviruses. No antigen has been identified for these receptors. Data came from immunoSEQ multiplex PCR; TCRdb stores just in-frame clones and leaves some out. The table lists some 21,000 clones, 60% to 80% of them singletons. The sample comprised CD4+ T cells from PBMCs, cultured in vitro. The receptor set was obtained from a human donor in good health. The CDR3 runs from the conserved cysteine through the conserved F or W. Each record gives: clone size, D gene, V gene, J gene, CDR3 DNA, CDR3 protein. D genes are given only for firm matches. Only some rows state a clone size, as once, few, many or a class for expanded clones.

>-|-|TRBV19|TRBJ2-7
TGTGCCAGTAGGTTGACAGGTGGAACGTCAACCTACGAGCAGTACTTC
CASRLTGGTSTYEQYF
>-|-|TRBV2|TRBJ1-5
TGTGCCAGCAGTGAAGAGGTTATAGTCAATCAGCCCCAGCATTTT
CASSEEVIVNQPQHF
>-|TRBD2|TRBV9|TRBJ2-1
TGTGCCAGCAGCGGAGGGGGTAGCGGGGGGGCTGTGGATGAGCAGTTCTTC
CASSGGGSGGAVDEQFF
>-|TRBD2|TRBV7-8|TRBJ2-5
TGTGCCAGCAGCCCAGGGGTCTCTAGCGGGGTCCAAGAGACCCAGTACTTC
CASSPGVSSGVQETQYF
>-|TRBD2|TRBV24-1|TRBJ2-7
TGTGCCACCAGTGCCTCTCCCGGGACTAGCGGTTCCTACGAGCAGTACTTC
CATSASPGTSGSYEQYF
>few|-|TRBV11-2|TRBJ1-2
TGTGCCAGCAGCTTAGCAGGGGACTATGGCTACACCTTC
CASSLAGDYGYTF
>medium-sized|-|TRBV13|TRBJ2-3
TGTGCCAGCACCTGGGGAACAGATACGCAGTATTTT
CASTWGTDTQYF
>-|TRBD1|TRBV18|TRBJ1-5
TGTGCCAGCTCACTACTACAGGGGAGGGATCAGCCCCAGCATTTT
CASSLLQGRDQPQHF
>-|-|TRBV30|TRBJ1-5
TGTGCCTGGAGTGTACGGACCCGGGGATATCAGCCCCAGCATTTT
CAWSVRTRGYQPQHF
>-|-|TRBV7-9|TRBJ1-1
TGTGCCAGCAGCTTAACTTTTACGGAGAACACTGAAGCTTTCTTT
CASSLTFTENTEAFF
>medium-sized|TRBD1|TRBV4-1|TRBJ2-6
TGCGCCAGCAGCCATCCGAGACAGGGATCCCCCTCTGGGGCCAACGTCCTGACTTTC
CASSHPRQGSPSGANVLTF
>-|-|TRBV12-3/TRBV12-4|TRBJ1-1
TGTGCCAGCAGTCCGGGGACGATCACTGAAGCTTTCTTT
CASSPGTITEAFF
>-|-|TRBV11-2|TRBJ2-2
TGTGCCAGCAGCTTAGATCGGGCGCGGACCGGGGAGCTGTTTTTT
CASSLDRARTGELFF
>-|TRBD1|TRBV2|TRBJ1-6
TGTGCCAGCGGAAGAACAGGGGTTAATTCACCCCTCCACTTT
CASGRTGVNSPLHF
>once|-|TRBV5-4|TRBJ2-7
TGTGCCAGCAGCTTGGACCGTCTCGAGCAGTACTTC
CASSLDRLEQYF
>-|-|TRBV30|TRBJ2-1
TGTGCCTGGCGTCGACCGGGGGATGAGCAGTTCTTC
CAWRRPGDEQFF
>-|-|TRBV6-1|TRBJ2-1
TGTGCCAGCAGTGAAGAGCGGTATGGGGAGCAGTTCTTC
CASSEERYGEQFF
>-|-|TRBV10-2|TRBJ1-6
TGCGCCACCCATTTGCGGGGGACGAGGTCACCCCTCCACTTT
CATHLRGTRSPLHF
>-|-|TRBV18|TRBJ2-7
TGTGCCAGCTCACCACCCGGACAGGCGGGGGACGAGCAGTACTTC
CASSPPGQAGDEQYF
>-|TRBD1|TRBV6-1|TRBJ1-2
TGTGCCAGCAGTGAGGAGGGACAGTATGGCTACACCTTC
CASSEEGQYGYTF
>few|-|TRBV4-2|TRBJ1-5
TGTGCCAGCAGCCAGGGACCTACAGAAAGCAATCAGCCCCAGCATTTT
CASSQGPTESNQPQHF
>once|-|TRBV29-1|TRBJ2-1
TGCAGCGTTGGGAGGACGGAAAATGAGCAGTTCTTC
CSVGRTENEQFF
>-|-|TRBV5-5|TRBJ1-6
TGTGCCAGCAGCGTGGGTGGGTATGATTCACCCCTCCACTTT
CASSVGGYDSPLHF
>once|TRBD1|TRBV7-8|TRBJ2-6
TGTGCCAGCAGCTTTATCACCGGGACAGGGGGCAAGTCTGGGGCCAACGTCCTGACTTTC
CASSFITGTGGKSGANVLTF
>-|TRBD1|TRBV28|TRBJ1-5
TGTGCCAGCAGTGATATCCGGGGACAGAACAATCAGCCCCAGCATTTT
CASSDIRGQNNQPQHF
>-|TRBD1|TRBV24-1|TRBJ2-1
TGTGCCACCAGTGATCCGGGACAGGAAAAGCAGTTCTTC
CATSDPGQEKQFF
>few|-|TRBV4-1|TRBJ1-1
TGCGCCAGCAGCCAAGGCCTACTACGGGGGGGGCGGATGAACACTGAAGCTTTCTTT
CASSQGLLRGGRMNTEAFF
>medium-sized|-|TRBV7-8|TRBJ2-7
TGTGCCAGCTCTCCCGCGGACGAGCAGTACTTC
CASSPADEQYF
>-|-|TRBV7-2|TRBJ2-3
TGTGCCAGCAGCTTAGACATTTACACAGATACGCAGTATTTT
CASSLDIYTDTQYF
>few|-|TRBV10-1|TRBJ2-7
TGCGCCAGCAGTGCGACAGCTAGTTCCTACGAGCAGTACTTC
CASSATASSYEQYF
>few|TRBD1|TRBV2|TRBJ1-2
TGTGCCAGCACCTTGACCTGGGACAGGTTGGCTGGCTACACCTTC
CASTLTWDRLAGYTF
>-|-|TRBV5-1|TRBJ2-2
TGCGCCAGCAGCCTCGGGACTCAGGCTCCCGGGGAGCTGTTTTTT
CASSLGTQAPGELFF
>-|TRBD1|TRBV27|TRBJ1-6
TGTGCCAGCAGTTCTCCGGGACAGGGTTTGTCACCCCTCCACTTT
CASSSPGQGLSPLHF
>-|TRBD2|TRBV28|TRBJ2-1
TGTGCCAGCAGTCCCGTAGCGGGATCGTACAATGAGCAGTTCTTC
CASSPVAGSYNEQFF
>few|TRBD1|TRBV5-5|TRBJ2-7
TGTGCCAGCAGCCAGACAGGGAACTCCTACGAGCAGTACTTC
CASSQTGNSYEQYF
>-|-|TRBV7-7|TRBJ2-5
TGTGCCAGCAGCTCCCACGGGGATCTTCAAGAGACCCAGTACTTC
CASSSHGDLQETQYF
>-|-|TRBV7-9|TRBJ2-7
TGTGCCAGCAGCTCCTACGAGCAGTACTTC
CASSSYEQYF
>-|TRBD2|TRBV5-1|TRBJ2-7
TGCGCCAGCAGTTCGCGGGGGGTATACGAGCAGTACTTC
CASSSRGVYEQYF
>few|-|TRBV18|TRBJ1-3
TGTGCCAGCTCATCAACAGGGATGAACACCATATATTTT
CASSSTGMNTIYF
>-|-|TRBV5-5|TRBJ1-5
TGTGCCAGCAGCCATCGTGCTTGGGAGTTGAATCAGCCCCAGCATTTT
CASSHRAWELNQPQHF
>-|-|TRBV12-5|TRBJ2-2
TGTGCTAGTAAGGGACTGAACACCGGGGAGCTGTTTTTT
CASKGLNTGELFF
>-|-|TRBV9|TRBJ2-5
TGTGCCAGCAGCGTTTTGTCGGGAGAGGGGGAGACCCAGTACTTC
CASSVLSGEGETQYF
>-|-|TRBV9|TRBJ2-1
TGTGCCAGCAGGCGGGACACCTACAATGAGCAGTTCTTC
CASRRDTYNEQFF